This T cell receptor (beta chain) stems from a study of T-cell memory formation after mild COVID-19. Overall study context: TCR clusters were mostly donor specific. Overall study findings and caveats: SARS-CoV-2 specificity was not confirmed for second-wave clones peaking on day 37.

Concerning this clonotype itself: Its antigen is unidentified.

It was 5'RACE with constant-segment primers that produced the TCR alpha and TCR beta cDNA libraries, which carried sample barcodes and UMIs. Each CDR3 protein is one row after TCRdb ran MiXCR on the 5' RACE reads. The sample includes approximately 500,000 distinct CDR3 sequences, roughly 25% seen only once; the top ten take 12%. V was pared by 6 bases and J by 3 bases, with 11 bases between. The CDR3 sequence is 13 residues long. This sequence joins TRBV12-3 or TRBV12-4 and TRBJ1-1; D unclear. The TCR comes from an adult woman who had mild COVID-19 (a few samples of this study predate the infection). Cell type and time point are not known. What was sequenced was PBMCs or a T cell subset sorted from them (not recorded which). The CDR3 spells CASSSFWDTEAFF. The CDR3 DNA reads TGTGCCAGCAGCTCTTTCTGGGACACTGAAGCTTTCTTT.